Each of the 23 T cell receptor beta chains below was sequenced from the same sample in a study of blood T cell repertoires in COVID-19. Measured with immunoSEQ multiplex PCR; TCRdb has only the in-frame clones, and not every one. The table lists 200,000 to 300,000 clones, 80% to 90% of them singletons, with less than 5% in the top ten. The sample comprised peripheral blood. The receptors were gathered from a man in his sixties with acute or convalescent COVID-19.

This chain joins TRBV9 and TRBJ2-6, with TRBD1 matching over 8 bases. CDR1 SGDLS and CDR2 YYNGEE come from the germline V gene. CDR3 length: 19 residues. J lost 0 bases, V lost 0 bases, and 8 bases had no gene match. The CDR3 sequence is CASSVAPTGANSGANVLTF. In DNA form, the CDR3 reads TGTGCCAGCAGCGTAGCTCCGACAGGGGCGAACTCTGGGGCCAACGTCCTGACTTTC.

The CDR3 loop is CASSQLRGSGNTIYF. The CDR3, as DNA: TGTGCCAGCAGCCAGCTGCGGGGTTCTGGAAACACCATATATTTT. V and J are TRBV3-1 (or the pseudogene TRBV3-2) and TRBJ1-3; D call uncertain. Germline V gene sequence: CDR1 LGHDT, CDR2 YNNKEL (reference sequence). CDR3 length: 15 amino acids. Trimming removed 3 bases at V and 1 base at J, with 10 bases between.

The J gene is TRBJ2-7, the V gene TRBV10-3; 13 bases map to TRBD2. Per the germline V gene, CDR1 is ENHRY and CDR2 is SYGVKD. This CDR3 spans 16 amino acids. The trim removed 5 bases at V and 3 bases at J, leaving 7 bases unmatched. The CDR3 nucleotides are TGTGCCATCAGTCCGTCCGGGACTAGCGGGAACTACGAGCAGTACTTC. Its translation: CAISPSGTSGNYEQYF.

This clone was recorded a few times. The V and J genes are TRBV7-3 and TRBJ1-3, with D possibly TRBD1 on 5 matching bases. V was shortened by 5 bases and J by 0 bases, with 8 bases between the two germline ends. Germline V gene lookup returns CDR1 SGHTA and CDR2 FQGTGA. This CDR3 is 14 amino acids long. CDR3 DNA: TGTGCCAGCAGCCCAGGGTCCTCTGGAAACACCATATATTTT. It yields the protein CASSPGSSGNTIYF.

In its sample, this clone was seen a few times. This chain uses TRBV6-5 with TRBJ2-7; D possibly corresponds to TRBD1 (6 bases). Looked up from germline, CDR1 is MNHEY and CDR2 is SVGAGI. The V end lost 7 bases, the J end lost 5 bases, and 15 bases lay between the germline ends. This CDR3 has 13 residues. Written as DNA, the CDR3 is TGTGCCAGCACCCGAGACAGGTACCACGAGCAGTACTTC. Translating it yields CASTRDRYHEQYF.

V gene TRBV3-1 (or the pseudogene TRBV3-2) combines with J gene TRBJ2-7; D perhaps matches TRBD1 (6 bases). In germline, CDR1 is LGHDT, CDR2 YNNKEL (reference sequence). CDR3 length: 15 residues. Deletions cut 4 bases from V and 2 bases from J, with 15 bases between. The CDR3 region has the DNA TGTGCCAGCAGCCGGACAGTGGTCCGCGCCTACGAGCAGTACTTC. Protein sequence: CASSRTVVRAYEQYF.

CDR3 residues: CASSDTGGSHTEAFF. The CDR3 nucleotides read TGTGCCAGCAGTGACACAGGGGGCAGTCACACTGAAGCTTTCTTT. The rearrangement joins TRBV25-1 to TRBJ1-1; 9 bases are shared with TRBD1. The CDR3 consists of 15 residues. From germline, CDR1 is MGHDK and CDR2 SYGVNS. With V trimmed by 3 bases and J by 3 bases, 5 bases remained unmatched.

The chain uses TRBV7-2 and TRBJ1-2, with 8 bases identical to TRBD1. CDR1 and CDR2 from the germline V gene are SGHTA and FQGNSA. The CDR3 loop spans 12 amino acids. J lost 8 bases, V lost 3 bases, and 2 bases had no gene match. The CDR3: CASSFTGGGYTF. For the CDR3, the DNA is TGTGCCAGCAGCTTCACAGGGGGAGGCTACACCTTC.

This clone was recorded a few times. The chain links TRBV14 to TRBJ2-1, with a weak D call TRBD2 (5 bases). Germline CDR1 reads SGHDN; CDR2 reads FVKESK. The CDR3 consists of 15 residues. Trimming took 3 bases from V and 4 from J, leaving 13 bases between them. CDR3 sequence (DNA): TGTGCCAGCAGCCAGGGCGCAGCGGTATACAATGAGCAGTTCTTC. Its translation: CASSQGAAVYNEQFF.

DNA of the CDR3: TGTGCCACCAGGCCCGGGGGGGGACAGGGGGAAACCGGGGAGCTGTTTTTT. It translates to CATRPGGGQGETGELFF. The chain carries TRBV24-1 and TRBJ2-2; 11 nucleotides match TRBD1. Germline V lookup: CDR1 KGHDR, CDR2 SFDVKD. The CDR3 has 17 residues. V trimming: 7 bases; J trimming: 5 bases; junction bases outside the gene matches: 11.

The CDR3 DNA sequence: TGTGCCACCAGCGCTAGCGGGGGGGCCACAGATACGCAGTATTTT. Its protein is CATSASGGATDTQYF. J is TRBJ2-3 and V is TRBV24-1; 12 bases fit TRBD2. V lost 7 bases and J lost 2; bases outside the gene matches: 3. Germline V gives CDR1 KGHDR, CDR2 SFDVKD. The CDR3 has 15 residues.

The V and J genes are TRBV28 and TRBJ1-2; D is possibly TRBD1 (5 bases). Trimming took off 2 bases at V and 2 bases at J, with 9 bases between the two ends. In germline, CDR1 is MDHEN, CDR2 SYDVKM. There are 14 residues in the CDR3. The CDR3 DNA sequence: TGTGCCAGCAGTTTAGGAGGGACCAACTATGGCTACACCTTC. Protein sequence: CASSLGGTNYGYTF.

V and J are TRBV2 and TRBJ2-7; 8 bases agree with TRBD2. Germline trimming cut 8 bases from V and 1 base from J; bases unmatched to any gene: 7. Germline CDR1 is SNHLY and CDR2 is FYNNEI. The CDR3 length is 14 residues. The CDR3 loop is CASVGGAGSYEQYF. Written as DNA, the CDR3 is TGTGCCAGCGTCGGGGGGGCGGGATCCTACGAGCAGTACTTC.

This clone was counted a single time. CDR3 sequence (DNA): TGTGCCAGCACCCTCCTGACAGGGACCTATGGCTACACCTTC. Translation gives CASTLLTGTYGYTF. The V and J genes are TRBV2 and TRBJ1-2; 7 positions match TRBD1. CDR1 SNHLY and CDR2 FYNNEI come from the germline V gene. After removal of 7 bases from V and 4 bases from J, the junction contained 9 bases not matched to a gene. The CDR3 runs 14 residues.

CDR3 in DNA: TGTGCCAGCAGCGAAAGCGGGACAGGGGGCGCTGAATATGGCTACACCTTC. Translation gives CASSESGTGGAEYGYTF. The J gene is TRBJ1-2, the V gene TRBV9; TRBD1 agrees at 12 bases. The germline gives CDR1 SGDLS, CDR2 YYNGEE. The J segment lost 5 bases and the V segment lost 3 bases, leaving 11 bases of the junction unmatched. This CDR3 has 17 residues.

The rearrangement uses TRBV6-5 and TRBJ2-3; TRBD1 might be the D (6 bases). Trimming removed 9 bases at V and 2 bases at J, with 12 bases between. The CDR3 has 13 amino acids. Per the germline V gene, CDR1 is MNHEY and CDR2 is SVGAGI. CDR3 amino acids: CASRGQSTDTQYF. The CDR3 DNA follows: TGTGCCAGTCGAGGACAGTCCACAGATACGCAGTATTTT.

This clone has only a few counts. The chain is built from TRBV29-1 and TRBJ2-5; a weak D match, TRBD1 (6 bases). The germline V gene encodes CDR1 SQVTM and CDR2 ANQGSEA. V was pared by 3 bases and J by 4 bases, with 18 bases between. The CDR3 loop spans 15 amino acids. The CDR3 nucleotides are TGCAGCGTTGATAGTTTACAGGGTGGACGAGAGACCCAGTACTTC. Translation gives CSVDSLQGGRETQYF.

This clone was found a few times. The chain combines TRBV11-2 with TRBJ2-3, with 13 bases identical to TRBD2. With 5 bases clipped from V and 3 bases from J, the junction kept 2 bases outside the gene matches. The CDR3 is made up of 15 amino acids. Germline V gives CDR1 SGHAT, CDR2 FQNNGV. The CDR3 DNA reads TGTGCCAGCAGCACGACTAGCGGGAGGACAGATACGCAGTATTTT. This codes for CASSTTSGRTDTQYF.

The rearrangement links TRBV5-1 to TRBJ2-7, with 12 bases fitting TRBD2. Germline CDR1 is SGHRS and CDR2 is YFSETQ. J lost 5 bases, V lost 0 bases, and 3 bases had no gene match. The CDR3 has 15 residues. CDR3 residues: CASSLVRLAGDEQYF. CDR3 coding DNA: TGCGCCAGCAGCTTGGTTCGACTAGCGGGAGACGAGCAGTACTTC.

The V call is TRBV29-1, the J call TRBJ1-1; TRBD1 is a possible D gene (6 bases). Germline CDR1 and CDR2: SQVTM and ANQGSEA. The CDR3 runs to 14 residues. V was clipped by 3 bases and J by 0 bases, with 11 bases between them. The chain's CDR3 is CSVEGALMNTEAFF. The CDR3 region has the DNA TGCAGCGTTGAGGGGGCACTCATGAACACTGAAGCTTTCTTT.

The chain uses TRBV3-1 (or the pseudogene TRBV3-2) and TRBJ1-5, with a tentative D call TRBD1 (5 bases). The CDR3 has 14 residues. V lost 1 base and J lost 4, with 8 bases in between. Germline lookup yields CDR1 LGHDT and CDR2 YNNKEL (reference sequence). The CDR3 region is CASSQGNRNQPQHF. The CDR3 DNA is TGTGCCAGCAGCCAAGGCAACAGGAATCAGCCCCAGCATTTT.

This chain joins TRBV27 and TRBJ1-3, with D maybe TRBD1 (5 bases). The V end was cut by 2 bases, the J end by 0 bases, with 26 bases between. Per the germline V gene, CDR1 is MNHEY and CDR2 is SMNVEV (reference sequence). This CDR3 region has 21 residues. The CDR3 loop is CASSLIALSTSRDHSGNTIYF. As DNA, the CDR3 is TGTGCCAGCAGTTTAATAGCCCTAAGTACTAGCAGGGACCACTCTGGAAACACCATATATTTT.

This clone has only one observation. This chain joins TRBV10-3 and TRBJ1-1; D unresolved. With 3 bases removed from V and 7 bases from J, the gap between germline ends came to 15 bases. The CDR3 has 14 amino acids. Germline values: CDR1 ENHRY, CDR2 SYGVKD. CDR3 in amino acids: CAISEIRGEGEAFF. The CDR3 DNA reads as TGTGCCATCAGTGAAATAAGAGGCGAGGGTGAAGCTTTCTTT.